This is a list of T cell receptor beta chains from one sample in a study of T cell repertoires in cytomegalovirus infection. TCRdb reprocessed the reads via MiXCR and lists one record per CDR3 protein. This table holds roughly 630,000 distinct CDR3 sequences, approximately 24% found once. What was sequenced was CD8+ T cells from PBMCs. These TCRs come from a human donor in good health (CMV status not recorded). Some clones in this sample may be carry-over from other donors' samples. Both conserved end residues are part of each CDR3. Fields, in order: V gene, clone size, J gene, D gene, CDR3 protein, CDR3 DNA. D genes are given only for firm matches. Rows give clone size only sometimes, using once, few, many, or a class for an expanded clone.

TRBV15,NA,TRBJ2-4,NA,CATSRSLAKNIQYF,TGTGCCACCAGCCGGAGCTTAGCCAAAAACATTCAGTACTTC
TRBV29-1,NA,TRBJ2-1,TRBD1,CSVEDLRDSNNEQFF,TGCAGCGTTGAAGATCTCAGGGACAGTAACAATGAGCAGTTCTTC
TRBV28,few,TRBJ2-2,NA,CASSSYPGSTGELFF,TGTGCCAGCAGTTCATATCCCGGGTCCACCGGGGAGCTGTTTTTT
TRBV20-1,few,TRBJ1-5,NA,CSARDRVSNQPQHF,TGCAGTGCTAGAGACAGGGTTAGCAATCAGCCCCAGCATTTT
TRBV6-5,NA,TRBJ2-7,TRBD1,CASSYVPPGQGMYEQYF,TGTGCCAGCAGTTACGTCCCTCCGGGACAGGGAATGTACGAGCAGTACTTC
TRBV29-1,NA,TRBJ2-7,TRBD1,CSGRRGYEQYF,TGCAGCGGCCGCAGGGGGTACGAGCAGTACTTC
TRBV20-1,NA,TRBJ2-2,TRBD2,CSAGLAGGPGTGELFF,TGCAGTGCTGGTCTAGCGGGGGGGCCGGGGACCGGGGAGCTGTTTTTT
TRBV6-5,NA,TRBJ2-1,NA,CASRPGTRQLEQFF,TGTGCCAGCAGACCGGGAACCCGACAGTTAGAGCAGTTCTTC
TRBV20-1,few,TRBJ1-1,NA,CSAIGAIGRRTEAFF,TGCAGTGCTATTGGCGCCATAGGGAGAAGGACTGAAGCTTTCTTT
TRBV28,many,TRBJ2-3,TRBD1,CASSLTGQGPDTQYF,TGTGCCAGCAGCTTAACGGGACAGGGACCAGATACGCAGTATTTT
TRBV20-1,NA,TRBJ2-7,TRBD1,CSATTGGQGYEQYF,TGCAGTGCCACGACGGGTGGACAGGGCTACGAGCAGTACTTC
TRBV20-1,few,TRBJ1-3,NA,CSARKSGGNTIYF,TGCAGTGCTCGCAAGTCGGGAGGAAACACCATATATTTT
TRBV10-3,NA,TRBJ2-2,TRBD1,CAINDRARDTGELFF,TGTGCCATCAATGACAGGGCCCGGGACACCGGGGAGCTGTTTTTT
TRBV27,few,TRBJ1-4,NA,CASSRATNEKLFF,TGTGCCAGCAGTCGAGCAACTAATGAAAAACTGTTTTTT
TRBV5-5,few,TRBJ2-1,TRBD2,CASSLDGSRGTYNEQFF,TGTGCCAGCAGCTTGGATGGCTCGCGGGGGACCTACAATGAGCAGTTCTTC
TRBV10-3,few,TRBJ1-1,TRBD1,CATRQGSNTEAFF,TGTGCCACCAGACAGGGTTCGAACACTGAAGCTTTCTTT
TRBV7-9,many,TRBJ1-2,NA,CASSLAFPGGYTF,TGTGCCAGCAGCTTAGCCTTTCCCGGGGGCTACACCTTC
TRBV7-6,many,TRBJ1-1,NA,CASSSNSYTEAFF,TGTGCCAGCAGCAGCAACAGCTACACTGAAGCTTTCTTT
TRBV7-2,many,TRBJ2-7,NA,CASSRTTYEQYF,TGTGCCAGCAGCCGGACTACCTACGAGCAGTACTTC
TRBV6-2/TRBV6-3,NA,TRBJ1-2,TRBD1,CASSSRTGYGYTF,TGTGCCAGCAGTTCTCGGACAGGGTATGGCTACACCTTC
TRBV7-9,many,TRBJ2-5,NA,CASSNTGRRYQETQYF,TGTGCCAGCAGCAACACGGGACGGCGGTACCAAGAGACCCAGTACTTC
TRBV5-6,NA,TRBJ2-3,TRBD1,CASSQRETTGIPDTQYF,TGTGCCAGCAGTCAACGGGAAACGACAGGGATTCCAGATACGCAGTATTTT
TRBV20-1,few,TRBJ1-2,TRBD1,CSAHGVEQGVHTYGYTF,TGCAGTGCCCACGGGGTGGAACAGGGGGTCCACACCTATGGCTACACCTTC
TRBV10-3,NA,TRBJ2-3,NA,CAIRTTDTYTDTQYF,TGTGCCATCAGGACGACAGATACGTACACAGATACGCAGTATTTT
TRBV7-8,many,TRBJ2-1,NA,CASSLARQNEQFF,TGTGCCAGCAGCTTAGCGCGGCAGAATGAGCAGTTCTTC
TRBV28,few,TRBJ2-4,NA,CASRNPKNIQYF,TGTGCCAGCAGAAATCCCAAAAACATTCAGTACTTC
TRBV14,many,TRBJ2-3,NA,CASSHRPMVDTQYF,TGTGCCAGCAGCCACCGGCCAATGGTAGATACGCAGTATTTT
TRBV6-5,NA,TRBJ2-3,NA,CASSYFGTRTDTQYF,TGTGCCAGCAGTTACTTCGGGACTCGCACAGATACGCAGTATTTT
TRBV7-9,many,TRBJ2-5,NA,CASSLGRRRETQYF,TGTGCCAGCAGCTTGGGACGGAGGAGAGAGACCCAGTACTTC
TRBV7-6,many,TRBJ2-3,TRBD2,CASSSSGGTDTQYF,TGTGCCAGCAGTTCTAGCGGGGGAACAGATACGCAGTATTTT
TRBV28,few,TRBJ2-1,NA,CASSFEDWDRENEQFF,TGTGCCAGCAGTTTTGAGGACTGGGACCGGGAAAATGAGCAGTTCTTC
TRBV27,few,TRBJ1-1,NA,CASSRGRAPEAFF,TGTGCCAGCAGCAGGGGCCGGGCCCCCGAAGCTTTCTTT
TRBV11-1,NA,TRBJ2-2,TRBD1,CASSVDRGETGELFF,TGTGCCAGCAGCGTCGACAGGGGTGAAACCGGGGAGCTGTTTTTT
TRBV7-4,NA,TRBJ1-5,NA,CATNDLESNQPQHF,TGTGCCACTAACGACCTGGAGAGCAATCAGCCCCAGCATTTT
TRBV3-1,few,TRBJ2-4,TRBD2,CASSPGGLAGIFLNIQYF,TGTGCCAGCAGCCCCGGGGGACTAGCGGGGATCTTCCTAAACATTCAGTACTTC
TRBV13,NA,TRBJ2-5,TRBD1,CASSLGQGEETQYF,TGTGCCAGCAGCTTAGGGCAGGGGGAGGAGACCCAGTACTTC
TRBV7-6,many,TRBJ2-2,NA,CASSLGVGVATGELFF,TGTGCCAGCAGCTTAGGAGTGGGGGTAGCCACCGGGGAGCTGTTTTTT
TRBV20-1,NA,TRBJ1-2,TRBD1,CSARARQGPYGYTF,TGCAGTGCTAGAGCCAGACAGGGTCCTTATGGCTACACCTTC
TRBV20-1,NA,TRBJ2-7,NA,CSARELTTEQYF,TGCAGTGCTAGAGAGCTTACCACGGAGCAGTACTTC
TRBV20-1,few,TRBJ1-1,NA,CSARDRGGLSMNTEAFF,TGCAGTGCTAGAGATCGGGGAGGGCTTTCCATGAACACTGAAGCTTTCTTT
TRBV5-5,many,TRBJ2-3,NA,CASSLGWERGSDTQYF,TGTGCCAGCAGCTTGGGGTGGGAAAGGGGGTCAGATACGCAGTATTTT
TRBV15,NA,TRBJ1-2,TRBD1,CATQGTDGYTF,TGTGCCACACAGGGGACTGATGGCTACACCTTC
TRBV7-2,many,TRBJ2-1,NA,CASSFRVHPLNEQFF,TGTGCCAGCAGCTTCAGGGTGCATCCGTTGAATGAGCAGTTCTTC
TRBV7-9,NA,TRBJ2-1,TRBD1,CASSPDRGHEQFF,TGTGCCAGCAGCCCCGACAGGGGCCATGAGCAGTTCTTC
TRBV28,few,TRBJ1-1,TRBD1,CASSLSGTGGTEAFF,TGTGCCAGCAGTTTGTCAGGGACAGGGGGCACTGAAGCTTTCTTT
TRBV14,NA,TRBJ1-2,NA,CASSITGTYGYTF,TGTGCCAGCAGCATCACTGGGACGTATGGCTACACCTTC
TRBV12-5,many,TRBJ2-1,NA,CASQGRKSSYNEQFF,TGTGCTAGTCAGGGACGGAAGAGCTCCTACAATGAGCAGTTCTTC